What follows are 28 T cell receptor beta chains derived from one specimen sequenced in a study of regulatory T cells in long-lasting Graves disease. Time point: newly diagnosed GD, antithyroid drugs for less than 3 months. PBMC-extracted RNA yielded the TCR library. Arm-PCR of CDR3 regions with iRepertoire HTBI primers generated TCR beta libraries. TCRdb re-derived calls from the multiplex PCR reads in MiXCR, one entry per CDR3 protein. The sample has 200,000 to 250,000 distinct CDR3 sequences; roughly 18% are singletons. This sample was also put to use in a study of T cells in Graves' hyperthyroidism and ophthalmopathy.

The sample in question was peripheral blood mononuclear cells (PBMCs), obtained at new diagnosis, from a patient treated with antithyroid drugs. These receptors all stem from a woman in her twenties or thirties with Graves disease.

This clonotype was counted many times. This chain connects TRBV20-1 to TRBJ1-6; D is uncertain. The CDR3 covers 13 residues. Germline values: CDR1 DFQATT, CDR2 SNEGSKA (reference sequence). Deletions cut 4 bases from V and 12 bases from J, with 16 bases between. CDR3 region: CSATPGGDLPLHF. The DNA for the CDR3 is TGCAGTGCTACCCCGGGTGGGGATTTACCCCTCCACTTT.

This clonotype was counted a few times. The CDR3 loop reads CATAGASDYEQYF. The CDR3 coding sequence is TGTGCCACTGCCGGGGCTTCCGACTACGAGCAGTACTTC. The V gene is TRBV6-1, the J gene TRBJ2-7; tentatively, D is TRBD1 or TRBD2 (5 bases each). The CDR3 consists of 13 residues. Trimming took 10 bases from V and 3 from J, leaving 16 bases between them. Germline V gene sequence: CDR1 MNHNS, CDR2 SASEGT.

This clonotype was seen repeatedly, ten times or more. The chain recombines TRBV18 with TRBJ1-2; TRBD1 matches at 8 bases. Germline V gives CDR1 KGHSH, CDR2 LQKENI. The CDR3 runs to 13 residues. Trimming cost V 5 bases and J 5 bases; bases outside gene matches: 4. The CDR3 protein is CASSSDREYGYTF. As DNA, the CDR3 is TGTGCCAGCTCATCGGACAGGGAGTATGGCTACACCTTC.

The CDR3 is CASSEGTGGKDGYTF. The CDR3 DNA reads TGTGCCAGCAGTGAGGGGACAGGGGGCAAAGATGGCTACACCTTC. This sequence joins TRBV2 and TRBJ1-2, with TRBD1 identical over 12 bases. Germline values: CDR1 SNHLY, CDR2 FYNNEI. This CDR3 spans 15 amino acids. V lost 3 bases to trimming and J lost 6 bases; unmatched junction nucleotides: 5.

The CDR3 DNA reads as TGTGCCAGCAGCCTACTAGAGGAGTCCTCCCAGTACTTC. It codes for CASSLLEESSQYF. This chain joins TRBV9 and TRBJ2-5; TRBD2 is a possible D gene (5 bases). The CDR3 consists of 13 residues. The V end was cut by 4 bases, the J end by 9 bases, with 16 bases between. Germline loops: CDR1 SGDLS, CDR2 YYNGEE.

This clonotype was seen ten or more times. The rearrangement uses TRBV19 and TRBJ1-2; 8 positions match TRBD1. CDR1 and CDR2 (germline): LNHDA, SQIVND (reference sequence). This CDR3 is built from 15 residues. J lost 4 bases, V lost 8 bases, and 12 bases had no gene match. The CDR3 sequence: CASLGQGLPLYGYTF. In DNA, the CDR3 is TGTGCCAGTCTTGGACAGGGCCTCCCTCTCTATGGCTACACCTTC.

This clonotype occurred many times. The chain is built from TRBV5-1 and TRBJ2-3; 7 bases are shared with TRBD2. CDR3 size: 15 residues. V shed 2 bases and J 2 bases; nucleotides not matched to a gene: 5. Germline values: CDR1 SGHRS, CDR2 YFSETQ. The CDR3 nucleotides read TGCGCCAGCAGCTTCATGAGCGGGACCACAGATACGCAGTATTTT. Translated: CASSFMSGTTDTQYF.

At least ten counts were recorded for this clonotype. The chain links TRBV6-1 to TRBJ1-1, with a possible D match to TRBD1 (6 bases). The CDR3 loop spans 17 amino acids. The germline V and J ends were trimmed by 1 base and 0 bases, with 15 bases remaining between them. Germline V gene sequence: CDR1 MNHNS, CDR2 SASEGT. CDR3 amino acids: CASSEESRGYMNTEAFF. CDR3 sequence (DNA): TGTGCCAGCAGTGAAGAAAGCAGGGGATACATGAACACTGAAGCTTTCTTT.

The sample holds many counts of this clonotype. The chain is built from TRBV13 and TRBJ2-1; D may correspond to TRBD1 or TRBD2 (6 bases each). The CDR3 contains 16 residues. The germline CDR1 and CDR2 sequences are PRHDT and FYEKMQ (reference sequence). V was pared by 3 bases and J by 6 bases, with 18 bases between. CDR3 amino acids: CASSFPTGRRGNEQFF. The CDR3 DNA follows: TGTGCCAGCAGCTTCCCCACAGGGAGGCGGGGCAATGAGCAGTTCTTC.

Ten or more counts support this clonotype. The V and J genes are TRBV2 and TRBJ1-5; TRBD1 aligns across 7 bases. Germline CDR1 SNHLY, CDR2 FYNNEI. The J segment lost 0 bases and the V segment lost 6 bases, leaving 5 bases of the junction unmatched. This CDR3 has 15 residues. The CDR3 DNA follows: TGTGCCAGCAGGGCGACAGGGTCTAGCAATCAGCCCCAGCATTTT. Translated: CASRATGSSNQPQHF.

This clonotype occurred many times. This chain joins TRBV2 and TRBJ2-2, with 7 positions matching TRBD2. This CDR3 comprises 14 residues. Germline CDR1 is SNHLY and CDR2 is FYNNEI. V gave up 7 bases and J gave up 3 bases; unmatched junction bases: 5. Written as DNA, the CDR3 is TGTGCCAGCAACCTACTAGCGTACACCGGGGAGCTGTTTTTT. Its translation: CASNLLAYTGELFF.

This rearrangement joins TRBV28 to TRBJ2-1, with 9 bases aligning to TRBD2. This CDR3 contains 14 residues. Per the germline V gene, CDR1 is MDHEN and CDR2 is SYDVKM. V shed 7 bases and J 7 bases; nucleotides not matched to a gene: 8. The CDR3 loop is CASKVAGVWNEQFF. CDR3 in DNA: TGTGCCAGCAAGGTAGCGGGAGTGTGGAATGAGCAGTTCTTC.

In its sample, this clonotype was seen many times. The chain joins TRBV6-1 to TRBJ2-7; TRBD1 matches at 7 bases. CDR3 length equals 14 residues. Germline V gene sequence: CDR1 MNHNS, CDR2 SASEGT. The trim removed 11 bases at V and 6 bases at J, leaving 16 bases unmatched. CDR3: CASRRETGSGEQYF. The CDR3, as DNA: TGTGCCTCCCGCCGCGAGACAGGGTCGGGCGAGCAGTACTTC.

This clonotype was picked up many times. The genes are TRBV2 and TRBJ2-7; the match to TRBD1 covers 11 bases. The CDR3 consists of 13 residues. The junction had 1 base not matched to a gene; V was cut back by 7 bases and J by 2 bases. Germline V gives CDR1 SNHLY, CDR2 FYNNEI. The CDR3 nucleotides read TGTGCCAGCAAGGGACAGGGGGCCTACGAGCAGTACTTC. Translating it yields CASKGQGAYEQYF.

This clonotype has a count of ten or more. V gene TRBV5-1 combines with J gene TRBJ2-3; 8 bases line up with TRBD2. This CDR3 comprises 12 residues. Looked up from germline, CDR1 is SGHRS and CDR2 is YFSETQ. The V and J ends lost 5 bases and 9 bases, in that order; junction bases with no gene match: 5. The CDR3 is CASRPGGETQYF. The CDR3 nucleotides are TGCGCCAGCAGACCGGGAGGGGAGACGCAGTATTTT.

This clonotype was observed many times. The chain links TRBV28 to TRBJ1-4; D is uncertain. Germline loops: CDR1 MDHEN, CDR2 SYDVKM. The CDR3 spans 14 residues. Between the trimmed V and J ends, which lost 7 bases and 5 bases, there was a span of 14 bases. CDR3 DNA sequence: TGTGCCAGCACCACTCTTGATGGGAATGAAAAACTGTTTTTT. Translating gives CASTTLDGNEKLFF. Drawing the rest from reference TRBV28 and TRBJ1-4, the complete variable domain is DVKVTQSSRYLVKRTGEKVFLECVQDMDHENMFWYRQDPGLGLRLIYFSYDVKMKEKGDIPEGYSVSREKKERFSLILESASTNQTSMYLCASTTLDGNEKLFFGSGTQLSVL.

This clonotype showed up many times. The chain couples TRBV30 to TRBJ1-2; D ambiguous. The CDR3 covers 13 residues. Germline-derived CDR1 and CDR2 are GTSNPN and SVGIG (reference sequence). Trimming shortened V by 0 bases and J by 1 base, and 6 bases separated the two germline ends. The CDR3 loop reads CAWSVRGNYGYTF. DNA of the CDR3: TGTGCCTGGAGTGTACGGGGTAACTATGGCTACACCTTC. Full variable domain (missing parts from reference TRBV30 and TRBJ1-2): SQTIHQWPATLVQPVGSPLSLECTVEGTSNPNLYWYRQAAGRGLQLLFYSVGIGQISSEVPQNLSASRPQDRQFILSSKKLLLSDSGFYLCAWSVRGNYGYTFGSGTRLTVV.

V usage is TRBV18 and J usage is TRBJ2-1, with D possibly matching TRBD2 (5 bases). CDR1 KGHSH and CDR2 LQKENI come from the germline V gene. Trimming left V 1 base short and J 5 bases short, with 15 bases between. CDR3 length: 16 amino acids. CDR3: CASSPRGGSLDNEQFF. In DNA form, the CDR3 reads TGTGCCAGCTCACCACGTGGTGGGAGTTTGGACAATGAGCAGTTCTTC.

In this sample, this clonotype turned up a few times. The rearrangement links TRBV19 to TRBJ1-5; D unclear. This CDR3 has 13 amino acids. The V gene's germline CDR1 is LNHDA and CDR2 SQIVND (reference sequence). Trimming took off 3 bases at V and 3 bases at J, with 6 bases between the two ends. This CDR3 is CASSIDVNQPQHF. The CDR3 DNA reads TGTGCCAGTAGTATTGATGTCAATCAGCCCCAGCATTTT.

The chain combines TRBV12-3 or TRBV12-4 with TRBJ2-1, with 8 bases identical to TRBD2. CDR3 length equals 16 residues. J was trimmed by 7 bases and V by 3 bases; bases with no gene match: 11. CDR3 loop: CASSLGRRGAGNEQFF. The CDR3 nucleotides read TGTGCCAGCAGTTTGGGGAGGCGGGGGGCTGGGAATGAGCAGTTCTTC.

This clonotype was observed many times. The genes are TRBV5-1 and TRBJ1-6; D is ambiguous. Germline CDR1 is SGHRS and CDR2 is YFSETQ. The germline V and J ends were trimmed by 4 bases and 10 bases, with 15 bases remaining between them. The CDR3 covers 14 residues. The CDR3 here is CASSVEGPDSPLHF. In nucleotides, the CDR3 is TGCGCCAGCAGCGTTGAAGGACCGGACTCACCCCTCCACTTT. The full variable domain, with the rest looked up from reference TRBV5-1 and TRBJ1-6, is KAGVTQTPRYLIKTRGQQVTLSCSPISGHRSVSWYQQTPGQGLQFLFEYFSETQRNKGNFPGRFSGRQFSNSRSEMNVSTLELGDSALYLCASSVEGPDSPLHFGNGTRLTVT.

This clonotype was observed at least ten times. The rearrangement joins TRBV20-1 to TRBJ2-7; the match to TRBD2 covers 8 bases. The CDR3 length is 14 residues. Trimming at V came to 1 base and at J to 3 bases, leaving 5 bases not matched to a gene. Germline CDR1 is DFQATT and CDR2 is SNEGSKA (reference sequence). In DNA form, the CDR3 reads TGCAGTGCTAGAGTCGGGACTAGAGTCTACGAGCAGTACTTC. Amino acids: CSARVGTRVYEQYF.

This clonotype was counted many times. The chain joins TRBV5-6 to TRBJ2-4; D might be TRBD1 or TRBD2, each matching 5 bases. Trimming cost V 0 bases and J 0 bases, with 10 bases left between them. This CDR3 has 16 residues. The germline CDR1 and CDR2 sequences are SGHDT and YYEEEE. The CDR3, as DNA: TGTGCCAGCAGCTTGGGAGGGGTGGGAGCCAAAAACATTCAGTACTTC. Encoded protein: CASSLGGVGAKNIQYF.

This clonotype has more than one count but fewer than ten. This chain links TRBV30 with TRBJ1-3; a possible D gene is TRBD1 (5 bases). Germline V gene data show CDR1 as GTSNPN and CDR2 as SVGIG (reference sequence). V was trimmed by 5 bases and J by 4 bases, leaving 18 bases between them. This CDR3 comprises 15 residues. CDR3 protein: CAWLPRDLIGNTIYF. CDR3 DNA: TGTGCCTGGCTCCCCCGGGACCTCATAGGAAACACCATATATTTT.

This clonotype was recorded only once. This rearrangement joins TRBV11-1 to TRBJ2-7; 7 bases line up with TRBD2. Losses at the gene ends were 2 bases for V and 2 bases for J; bases not matched to a gene: 3. Per the germline V gene, CDR1 is SGHAT and CDR2 is FQDESV (reference sequence). The CDR3 length is 14 residues. The CDR3 is CASSLREVAYEQYF. As DNA, the CDR3 is TGTGCCAGCAGCTTACGGGAGGTTGCCTACGAGCAGTACTTC.

To note about this clonotype: Lacking the conserved final phenylalanine or tryptophan, this CDR3 likely reflects a read error. V is TRBV20-1 and J is TRBJ2-3; tentative D call: TRBD2 (6 bases). V was trimmed by 3 bases and J by 6 bases, leaving 19 bases between them. Germline CDR1 reads DFQATT; CDR2 reads SNEGSKA (reference sequence). The CDR3 has 15 amino acids. The CDR3 region is CSASALPGLTDTQYC. DNA for the CDR3: TGCAGTGCTAGTGCACTGCCGGGACTCACGGATACGCAGTATTGT.

This clonotype was recorded many times. J is TRBJ2-1 and V is TRBV12-5, with 9 bases aligning to TRBD1. V gave up 0 bases and J gave up 3 bases; unmatched junction bases: 6. This CDR3 spans 17 amino acids. CDR1 is LGHNT and CDR2 is FRNRAP in the germline V gene. The CDR3 DNA sequence: TGTGCTAGTGGTTTGGTACAGGGGGCCTATATCTACAATGAGCAGTTCTTC. This sequence encodes CASGLVQGAYIYNEQFF.

The table lists this clonotype with many counts. The chain carries TRBV5-1 and TRBJ2-5; D not resolved. Trimming removed 0 bases at V and 0 bases at J, with 12 bases between. CDR3 length: 16 amino acids. Germline lookup yields CDR1 SGHRS and CDR2 YFSETQ. The CDR3 region is CASSLGPQTNQETQYF. For the CDR3, the DNA is TGCGCCAGCAGCTTGGGACCACAGACAAACCAAGAGACCCAGTACTTC.